This TCR beta chain is from a study of blood T cell repertoires in COVID-19. Study information: From T cells, B-cell-depleted T cells, or PBMCs came the material, which was cDNA or gDNA.

This CDR3 has 14 amino acids. This clone was counted at least ten times. The repertoire was sequenced with immunoSEQ multiplex PCR; TCRdb's copy has only in-frame clones and lacks some. Of about 98,000 clones in the sample, approximately 82% are singletons; the top ten hold around 4%. The clonotype was recovered from a man in his 60s with acute or convalescent COVID-19. What was sequenced was peripheral blood. J is TRBJ1-5 and V is TRBV21-1; TRBD1, the table's D call, lacks a check against the DNA. TRBV21-1 is reported as a pseudogene. CDR3 residues: CASSKEARGQPQHF. CDR3 nucleotides: TGTGCCAGCAGCAAAGAGGCGAGGGGGCAGCCCCAGCATTTT.